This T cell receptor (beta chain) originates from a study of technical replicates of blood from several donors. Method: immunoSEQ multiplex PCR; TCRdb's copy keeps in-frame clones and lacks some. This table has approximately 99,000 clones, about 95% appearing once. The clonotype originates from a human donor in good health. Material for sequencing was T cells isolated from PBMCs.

CDR3 residues: CASSQTDANYGYTF. The CDR3 region has the DNA TGTGCCAGCAGCCAGACAGACGCTAACTATGGCTACACCTTC. The chain has TRBV14 and TRBJ1-2, with TRBD1 as a possible D gene (5 bases). This CDR3 is built from 14 residues. V lost 3 bases, J lost 0 bases, and 8 bases lay in between. The germline gives CDR1 SGHDN, CDR2 FVKESK.